This T cell receptor beta chain was profiled in a study of identical twins (TCRdb year 2016). Study-wide context: The study deep-sequenced TCR alpha and beta repertoires from monozygotic twins, unrelated adults of various ages and cord blood to test whether fetal clonotypes persist. Replicate twin experiments were performed at different times using different library preparation protocols to rule out contamination. General study outcomes and caveats: A weaker excess of twin sharing was found in beta out-of-frame sequences because the signal-to-noise ratio was lowered by fewer shared sequences. Zero-insertion analyses could be partly confounded by invariant T cells such as MAIT and iNKT, though diverse VJ usage argued against such confounding for most clonotypes. Compared with coincidental sharing between unrelated individuals, an excess of low generation-probability sequences was observed among out-of-frame TCR alpha sequences shared between twins. In monozygotic twins, out-of-frame TCR alpha sharing was systematically underestimated by recombination models, although the models agreed with sharing between unrelated individuals. Conclusions relied on cross-sectional statistical analysis, since the same donors could not be followed over many years. Fewer insertions were carried by abundant cord blood beta clonotypes; a weaker similar trend was observed in young adult naive repertoires, while no such trend was observed in memory repertoires.

The library was generated by 5' RACE. The reads were generated on an Illumina HiSeq 2000. Template switching introduced a universal primer binding site; the final cDNA contained a unique molecular identifier, enabling accurate counting of TCR cDNA molecules. Specific primers in the conserved constant-segment region were used to synthesize first-strand cDNA for TCR alpha and beta chains. To control for contamination, every cDNA library carried two barcodes: a SMART-Mk sample barcode plus Illumina barcodes. TruSeq adapter sequences along with Illumina sample barcodes were introduced in two successive PCR steps. Sequencing of the TCR alpha and beta cDNA libraries was done on the Illumina HiSeq platform using custom primers. As for how the authors treated the data: Unique molecular identifiers were extracted from raw reads with MiGEC, and CDR3 positions were determined with MiXCR. Recombination models were inferred per individual with the repgenHMM and IGoR tools using an EM algorithm. Shared clonotype analysis was performed with the tcR package in R, normalizing sharing by the product of cloneset sizes. To study raw recombination free of thymic and clonal selection effects, out-of-frame nonproductive sequences were analyzed. TCRdb applied fastp at Q25 and MiXCR to the public reads, then kept only in-frame beta chains. Here each entry gathers all rows of one CDR3 protein and keeps the most common genes and DNA. TCRdb's processing, not the authors' own work, is the source of the V and J calls. The sample profile shows roughly 630,000 distinct CDR3 sequences; 7% to 7.5% of them were found once. The top ten clonotypes cover 1.6% of the sample.

Every donor in the study was a healthy Caucasian. Three pairs of female monozygotic twins, all aged about 18 to 30 years, made up the twin cohort. Peripheral blood mononuclear cells were the source from which RNA for the TCR libraries was isolated. The germline V gene gives CDR1 as ENHRY and CDR2 as SYGVKD. The CDR3 numbers 11 residues from cysteine through valine. Only the CDR3 portion is preserved as DNA: 33 bases, with reading frame beginning at the first base. V loses 6 bases, J loses 5 bases, and the germline ends lie 8 bases apart. As for this clonotype: Its antigen has not been determined. Base qualities were left out, and no much larger clone turns up one base away.

These data were also reused for a study on yellow fever vaccine responses in identical twins. Reported in the second study: According to the authors, the vaccine-induced T cell response in identical twins seemed to be partly convergent and partly specific to each individual. The study precisely tracked vaccine-responding T cell clones in identical twins.

Recombination linked TRBV10-3 to TRBJ2-7; 5 matching bases give a weak D call of TRBD1. This clonotype was obtained from a woman aged 18-29 years in good health. The sequencing input was PBMCs. The DNA sequence follows: TGTGCCATCAGCCAGGGTAACGAGCAGTACGTC. It translates to CAISQGNEQYV.